This T cell receptor beta chain was retrieved from a study of technical replicates of blood from four donors. Only in-frame clones appear in the TCRdb table, and some are missing; sequencing was by immunoSEQ multiplex PCR. The profile shows more than 80,000 clones, 95% of them singletons. V was clipped by 0 bases and J by 5 bases, with 18 bases between them. The germline V gene has CDR1 SGHRS and CDR2 YFSETQ. The CDR3 totals 17 residues. The sample was T cells isolated from PBMCs. The TCR originated in a human donor in good health. V and J are TRBV5-1 and TRBJ2-1; weak D call: TRBD2 (6 bases). The CDR3: CASSLAPSGLMDNEQFF. The CDR3 bases are TGCGCCAGCAGCTTGGCACCCTCGGGACTCATGGACAATGAGCAGTTCTTC.